This TCR delta chain was profiled in a study of γδ T cells in repeated Plasmodium falciparum infection. Study as a whole: Sampling occurred at baseline, pre-infection for selected infections, and 21 days post-infection.

On this clone: The protein recorded in TCRdb matches a much larger clone and deviates from this DNA's translation at residue 15, suggesting a read error; the protein here is obtained by translating the DNA.

Flow sorting of PBMC yielded separate Vgamma9/Vdelta2+ and Vdelta2-negative gammadelta T cell populations for bulk repertoire analysis. TCRdb redid clone calling on the multiplex PCR reads using CATT. The top ten clones hold around 16% of a sample with about 57,000 delta-chain clones, approximately 1.5% of them seen once. CDR1 and CDR2 (germline): GEAIGNYY, EKD. The CDR3 length is 18 residues. This clonotype was obtained from a pool of human donors (malaria-infected and uninfected, not separated). The V call is TRDV2, the J call TRDJ3, with 12 positions matching TRDD3. TCRdb carries no J gene annotation; the J gene was assigned here by matching the DNA with germline. The sequenced sample consisted of gamma-delta T cells from blood. The CDR3 DNA reads TGTGCCTGTGACACCGTACTGGGGGATACCTGGGACACCCGACGGATGTTTTTC. Its protein product is CACDTVLGDTWDTRRMFF.